The T cell receptor beta chain described here comes from a study of shared clonotypes between healthy human individuals. Details on this clone: The antigen is unknown.

General study points: Although depth was large, rarefaction showed that sequencing of the sorted subsets was incomplete. Approximately 5.3% was the fraction of naive CD4 clonotypes found shared across several donors. Naive subsets, compared against memory subsets, generally had larger estimated richness values.

Produced via immunoSEQ multiplex PCR; TCRdb's table is partial and in-frame only. The sample shows about 1.4 million clones, roughly 96% of them seen only once. V was shortened by 2 bases and J by 0 bases, with 11 bases between the two germline ends. The CDR3 is 15 residues long. Per the germline V gene, CDR1 is MNHNS and CDR2 is SASEGT. This chain connects TRBV6-1 to TRBJ2-7; no definite D call. Sequenced sample: naive CD4+ T cells sorted from blood. Subset meaning: CD45RA+ positively selected. This receptor was identified in a man aged 25 to 40 in good health. The CDR3: CASSENVISSYEQYF. The CDR3 coding sequence is TGTGCCAGCAGTGAAAACGTGATCAGCTCCTACGAGCAGTACTTC.